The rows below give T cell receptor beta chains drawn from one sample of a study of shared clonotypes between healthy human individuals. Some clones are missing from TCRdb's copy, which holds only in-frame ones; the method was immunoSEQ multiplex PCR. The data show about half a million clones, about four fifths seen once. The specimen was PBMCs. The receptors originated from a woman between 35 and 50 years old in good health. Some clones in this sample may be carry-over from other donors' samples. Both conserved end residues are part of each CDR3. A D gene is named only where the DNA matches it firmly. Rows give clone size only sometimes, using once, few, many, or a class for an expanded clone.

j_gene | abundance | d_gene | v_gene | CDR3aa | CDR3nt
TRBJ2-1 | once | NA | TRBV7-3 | CASSLTSIGEQFF | TGTGCCAGCAGCTTAACAAGTATAGGTGAGCAGTTCTTC
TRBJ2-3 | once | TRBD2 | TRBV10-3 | CAVRTSGNGDTQYF | TGTGCCGTCAGGACTAGCGGGAACGGAGATACGCAGTATTTT
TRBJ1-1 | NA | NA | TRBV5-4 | CASSSSALNTEAFF | TGTGCCAGCAGCTCCTCAGCCCTGAACACTGAAGCTTTCTTT
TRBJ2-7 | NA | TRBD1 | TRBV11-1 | CASSSEKDRGSYEQYF | TGTGCCAGCAGCTCCGAAAAGGACAGGGGATCCTACGAGCAGTACTTC
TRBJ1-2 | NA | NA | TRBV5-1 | CASSSAGRHYGYTF | TGCGCCAGCAGCTCTGCAGGACGCCACTATGGCTACACCTTC
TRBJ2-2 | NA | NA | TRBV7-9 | CASSLEVAANTGELFF | TGTGCCAGCAGCTTAGAGGTAGCCGCGAACACCGGGGAGCTGTTTTTT
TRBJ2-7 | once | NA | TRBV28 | CASSYGRRVYEQYF | TGTGCCAGCAGTTATGGTCGTCGGGTCTACGAGCAGTACTTC
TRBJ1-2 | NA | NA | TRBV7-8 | CASSLYPGTINYGYIF | TGTGCCAGCAGCTTATATCCGGGGACCATTAACTATGGCTACATCTTC
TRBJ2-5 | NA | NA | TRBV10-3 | CAISELREETQYF | TGTGCCATCAGTGAGTTAAGGGAAGAGACCCAGTACTTC
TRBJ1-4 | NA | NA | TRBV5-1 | CASSLVGTDEKLFF | TGCGCCAGCAGCTTGGTAGGGACCGACGAAAAACTGTTTTTT
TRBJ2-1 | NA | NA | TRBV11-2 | CASSPNRAYNEQFF | TGTGCCAGCAGCCCTAACAGAGCATACAATGAGCAGTTCTTC
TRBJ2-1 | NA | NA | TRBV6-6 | CASRPPGLVDTEQFF | TGTGCCAGCCGGCCGCCAGGGCTGGTTGATACTGAGCAGTTCTTC
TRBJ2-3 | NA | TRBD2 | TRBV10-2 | CASRLAGDSTDTQYF | TGCGCCAGCAGATTAGCGGGAGATAGCACAGATACGCAGTATTTT
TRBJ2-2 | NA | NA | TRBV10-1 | CASSESPLTFANTGELFF | TGCGCCAGCAGTGAGTCGCCACTTACCTTCGCGAACACCGGGGAGCTGTTTTTT
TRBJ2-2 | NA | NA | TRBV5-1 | CASSLEPPAGELFF | TGCGCCAGCAGCTTAGAGCCTCCCGCCGGGGAGCTGTTTTTT
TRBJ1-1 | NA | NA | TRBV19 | CASCSPGGFQTEAFF | TGTGCCAGTTGTTCTCCGGGGGGATTCCAAACTGAAGCTTTCTTT
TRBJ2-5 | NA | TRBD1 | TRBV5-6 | CASSGMGQGYQETQYF | TGTGCCAGCAGCGGGATGGGACAGGGGTACCAAGAGACCCAGTACTTC
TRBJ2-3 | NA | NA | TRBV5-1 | CASRAGTPSGDTQYF | TGCGCCAGCAGGGCCGGGACCCCTTCGGGAGATACGCAGTATTTT
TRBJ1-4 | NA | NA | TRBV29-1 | CSGQVTNEKLFF | TGCAGCGGACAGGTTACTAATGAAAAACTGTTTTTT
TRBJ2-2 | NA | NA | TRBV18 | CASSPSTGDTGELFF | TGTGCCAGCTCACCTTCAACGGGGGACACCGGGGAGCTGTTTTTT
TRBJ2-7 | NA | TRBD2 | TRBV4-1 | CASSHFPGLASYEQYF | TGCGCCAGCAGCCATTTCCCGGGACTAGCGAGTTACGAGCAGTACTTC
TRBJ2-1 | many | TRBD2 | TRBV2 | CASSESAGGGYEQFF | TGTGCCAGCAGTGAGTCAGCGGGAGGTGGCTATGAGCAGTTCTTC
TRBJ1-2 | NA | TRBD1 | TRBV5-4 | CASSFGVGTGDGYTF | TGTGCCAGCAGTTTCGGGGTTGGGACAGGGGATGGCTACACCTTC
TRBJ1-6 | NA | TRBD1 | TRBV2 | CASRGRTGDNSPLHF | TGTGCCAGCAGGGGCCGGACAGGGGATAATTCACCCCTCCACTTT
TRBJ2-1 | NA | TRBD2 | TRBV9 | CASSVGGRSSGIRNEQFF | TGTGCCAGCAGCGTGGGAGGTCGGAGTAGCGGGATCAGGAATGAGCAGTTCTTC
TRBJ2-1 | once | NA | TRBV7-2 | CASSQEVAGTRGYNEQFF | TGTGCCAGCAGCCAAGAGGTAGCAGGGACCAGGGGTTACAATGAGCAGTTCTTC
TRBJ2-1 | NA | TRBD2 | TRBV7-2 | CASSLGGGRAFNEQFF | TGTGCCAGCAGCTTAGGGGGCGGGAGGGCCTTCAATGAGCAGTTCTTC
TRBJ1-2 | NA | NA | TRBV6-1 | CASSEAGGSGSGYGYTF | TGTGCCAGCAGTGAAGCGGGGGGATCTGGCTCCGGTTATGGCTACACCTTC
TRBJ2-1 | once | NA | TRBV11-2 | CASSDGTLYNEQFF | TGTGCCAGCAGCGACGGGACTTTATACAATGAGCAGTTCTTC
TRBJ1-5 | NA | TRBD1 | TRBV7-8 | CASSTGEDRGTVYSNQPQHF | TGTGCCAGCAGCACCGGTGAGGACAGGGGGACGGTCTATAGCAATCAGCCCCAGCATTTT